The present TCR beta chain was sequenced within a study of blood T cell repertoires in COVID-19 (dated by TCRdb to about 2020). Broadly, across the study: Collaborator samples came from the United States, Italy and Spain and covered acute and convalescent phases of COVID-19. The repertoires were made available in a free public database intended to serve as a resource for research on the immune response to SARS-CoV-2. HLA class I and class II types, where available, came from metadata supplied by the sample provider rather than from assay-based typing. The samples were drawn from two sources: the first 160 participants of the ongoing ImmuneRACE study, and 1,254 subjects contributed by 6 global collaborators. Deeply sampled blood TCRbeta repertoires from subjects exposed to, actively infected with, or recovered from COVID-19 were included in the dataset. A de-identified subject ID, COVID-19 status, age in years and sex were almost always included in the sample metadata. The prospective study material was composed of cDNA or gDNA derived from T cells, B-cell-depleted T cells, or PBMCs.

Points the paper makes about the study in general: How much clinical and demographic metadata was included differed by source and by participant, and the metadata was provided uncurated.

As to this clone: Its antigen is currently not known. No clone much larger than this one lies a single base away; base qualities are absent.

One collaborating source in Seattle enrolled patients during active infection and followed them longitudinally through the course of disease. Each collaborating institution followed its own protocols to collect whole blood in K2EDTA tubes. Collaborator samples were shipped for TCRbeta analysis as frozen whole blood, isolated PBMCs, or DNA extracted from either sample type. The CDR3 goes from the cysteine to the phenylalanine over 14 residues. The only DNA kept is the CDR3, 42 bases in frame from the first base. V is trimmed back by 2 bases and J by 5 bases, and the junction contains 2 bases that no gene match accounts for. Looking up the germline V gene yields CDR1 SGHRS and CDR2 YFSETQ. The immunoSEQ Assay, a bias-controlled multiplex PCR, was used to amplify TCRbeta CDR3 regions from genomic DNA. In the authors' own workflow: The number of nucleated cells in each sample was estimated from the amplification of reference gene primers within the assay. Sequence reads were collapsed and filtered to measure the absolute abundance of every unique TCRbeta CDR3 rearrangement. For each sample, productive Simpson clonality was calculated by taking the square root of Simpson's diversity index across productive rearrangements. TCRdb carries this immuneACCESS record with in-frame sequences only. Its versions omit some clonotypes, under half of them owing to an unresolved V gene in the studies checked, with the rest unexplained. V and J calls and clone size are given by that table; D and trimming were obtained from the DNA. For this sample there are about 480,000 clones; about 87% appear just once. The ten biggest clones cover roughly 12% of the sample.

The sample taken for sequencing was peripheral blood. The clonotype originates from a woman between 50 and 59 years old with COVID-19, enrolled during active disease. Here the chain combines TRBV5-1 and TRBJ1-4, with 8 bases in between that match TRBD1. The CDR3 in this case is CASSFRQGNEKLFF. The nucleotides are TGCGCCAGCAGCTTCCGACAGGGGAATGAAAAACTGTTTTTT.